The 12 T cell receptor beta chains below come from one sample, sequenced in a study of cytomegalovirus exposure and HLA in healthy donors. PCR used 60 Vbeta primers and 13 Jbeta primers. This table comes from immunoSEQ multiplex PCR, and its TCRdb copy is limited to in-frame clones, with some not included. The sample consists of about 110,000 clones, roughly 71% of them appearing once. The sequenced sample was PBMCs. The receptors were sampled from a man aged 40-50 years in good health and CMV-seropositive.

The genes are TRBV6-1 and TRBJ2-7; D uncertain. The CDR3 is made up of 13 amino acids. CDR1 and CDR2 (germline): MNHNS, SASEGT. The V end was cut by 2 bases, the J end by 1 base, with 6 bases between. CDR3 in amino acids: CASSEIASYEQYF. DNA for the CDR3: TGTGCCAGCAGTGAAATAGCTTCCTACGAGCAGTACTTC.

CDR3 in amino acids: CASSVQGTGNTIYF. As DNA, the CDR3 is TGTGCCAGCTCGGTACAGGGGACTGGAAACACCATATATTTT. V is TRBV18 and J is TRBJ1-3, with TRBD1 matching over 7 bases. Germline assignment: CDR1 KGHSH and CDR2 LQKENI. This CDR3 region has 14 residues. V dropped 6 bases and J dropped 2; count of bases not matched to a gene: 4.

The chain uses TRBV5-4 and TRBJ2-3; D might be TRBD2 (7 bases). Germline CDR1 reads SGHNT; CDR2 reads YYREEE (reference sequence). V lost 4 bases to trimming and J lost 2 bases, with 17 bases between them. The CDR3 extends over 16 amino acids. The CDR3 protein is CASSGDTSGVTDTQYF. The CDR3, as DNA: TGTGCCAGCAGCGGGGACACAAGCGGGGTCACAGATACGCAGTATTTT.

The chain recombines TRBV19 with TRBJ2-7, with D unresolved. This CDR3 is 13 amino acids long. Germline CDR1 reads LNHDA; CDR2 reads SQIVND (reference sequence). Trimming cost V 1 base and J 2 bases, with 6 bases left between them. CDR3 amino acids: CASSIATAYEQYF. CDR3 in DNA: TGTGCCAGTAGTATAGCCACAGCCTACGAGCAGTACTTC.

This clone was observed once. The rearrangement joins TRBV11-2 to TRBJ2-7, with D possibly being TRBD2 (6 bases). This CDR3 comprises 13 residues. The germline V gene encodes CDR1 SGHAT and CDR2 FQNNGV. Trimming removed 5 bases at V and 2 bases at J, with 10 bases between. The DNA of the CDR3 is TGTGCCAGCAGCCCAGGGACTGCCTACGAGCAGTACTTC. It is translated as CASSPGTAYEQYF.

V and J are TRBV6-5 and TRBJ1-2; D gene ambiguous. The CDR3 sequence is 14 residues long. Per germline, CDR1 MNHEY and CDR2 SVGAGI. V lost 2 bases, J lost 0 bases, and 7 bases lay in between. The DNA for the CDR3 is TGTGCCAGCAGTTACGGCACCTCTAACTATGGCTACACCTTC. Its protein is CASSYGTSNYGYTF.

This chain joins TRBV4-3 and TRBJ2-1; 11 bases agree with TRBD2. The ends lost 4 bases at V and 4 bases at J; junction bases unmatched: 6. The length of the CDR3 is 16 residues. The germline V gene has CDR1 LGHNA and CDR2 YSLEER. DNA for the CDR3: TGCGCCAGCAGCCCAATAGCGGGAGGGCATTACAATGAGCAGTTCTTC. It codes for CASSPIAGGHYNEQFF.

The rearrangement joins TRBV5-1 to TRBJ2-7; 9 bases are shared with TRBD2. With V trimmed by 3 bases and J by 3 bases, 16 bases remained unmatched. This CDR3 has 18 amino acids. Germline CDR1 is SGHRS and CDR2 is YFSETQ. CDR3 in amino acids: CASSSVAGGPPKNYEQYV. The CDR3 DNA sequence: TGCGCCAGCAGCTCCGTGGCGGGAGGGCCTCCAAAGAACTACGAGCAGTACGTC.

V usage is TRBV6-1 and J usage is TRBJ1-4; no clear D. V dropped 1 base and J dropped 8 bases, with 8 bases sitting between them. Germline loops: CDR1 MNHNS, CDR2 SASEGT. There are 13 residues in the CDR3. CDR3 region: CASSEERSEKLFF. The CDR3 DNA sequence: TGTGCCAGCAGTGAAGAGAGGTCAGAAAAACTGTTTTTT.

This chain links TRBV18 with TRBJ2-7, with 8 bases fitting TRBD2. The V gene end was trimmed by 3 bases and the J gene end by 0 bases; junction bases not matched to a gene: 7. Looked up from germline, CDR1 is KGHSH and CDR2 is LQKENI. The CDR3 consists of 16 residues. The CDR3 coding sequence is TGTGCCAGCTCACCCCTCGGTAGCGGGGCCTCCTACGAGCAGTACTTC. It yields the protein CASSPLGSGASYEQYF.

The chain carries TRBV13 and TRBJ2-4; D unresolved. The CDR3 runs 14 residues. Germline-derived CDR1 and CDR2 are PRHDT and FYEKMQ (reference sequence). The ends were cut back, 5 bases at V and 2 bases at J, with 10 bases in the middle. DNA for the CDR3: TGTGCCAGCAGCGTGGGCGCTTCCAAAAACATTCAGTACTTC. The encoded protein is CASSVGASKNIQYF.

Note on this clone: Germline is not matched at one junction end, which may reflect a read error. The genes are TRBV7-7 and TRBJ2-2; 10 positions agree with TRBD1. This CDR3 region has 16 residues. The germline CDR1 and CDR2 sequences are SSHAT and FNYEAQ (reference sequence). CDR3 amino acids: CASSPGTGANTGELFF. In DNA form, the CDR3 reads TGTGCTAGCAGCCCCGGGACAGGGGCGAACACCGGGGAGCTGTTTTTT.